The present TCR beta chain was sequenced within a study of T-cell reconstitution after alpha-beta-depleted transplantation in children. It was with unique molecular identifiers that the TCRbeta library was prepared. Using its own MiXCR run on the PCR reads, TCRdb lists one record per CDR3 protein. The table has about 300,000 distinct CDR3 sequences, 9.5% to 13% seen once; the top ten hold 7.5%. This clonotype was counted many times. Its antigen is currently unknown. Study conclusions and caveats: Elevated TCRbeta diversity at day 60 was traced, in some patients, to surviving recipient T cells and thymic progenitors. Diversity and T-cell counts at one year after transplant derived mostly from new T cells.

This receptor was identified in a boy under three years old with acute myeloid leukemia, due to receive a stem cell transplant. This sample comprised PBMCs, obtained before TCRalphabeta/CD19-depleted stem cell transplant.

The CDR3 sequence is CASSPGVAGPTNEQYF. In nucleotides, the CDR3 is TGTGCCAGCAGCCCCGGGGTAGCGGGGCCGACTAACGAGCAGTACTTC. The genes are TRBV7-9 and TRBJ2-7; 8 bases agree with TRBD2. CDR1 is SEHNR, CDR2 FQNEAQ, per germline (reference sequence). The CDR3 loop spans 16 amino acids. The junction had 14 bases not matched to a gene; V was cut back by 5 bases and J by 5 bases.